This record looks at one T cell receptor (beta chain) sequence and its context. Its cognate antigen is unknown. These data come from a study of Graves' ophthalmopathy and Graves' hyperthyroidism. Findings of the study overall: Blood contained most expanded thyroid clonotypes exceeding 0.001 frequency.

Beta-chain TCR CDR3 regions were amplified from RNA transcripts. Amplification began with first-round RT-PCR using HTBI primers, then second-round multiplex PCR was performed. In TCRdb, the multiplex PCR reads were re-called with MiXCR into one record per CDR3 protein. The profile covers around 520,000 distinct CDR3 sequences, with less than 40% appearing a single time and roughly 4% taken by the ten largest. Trimming pared 8 bases from V and 7 bases from J, leaving 21 bases between. Germline CDR1 SNHLY, CDR2 FYNNEI. This CDR3 spans 15 amino acids. V usage is TRBV2 and J usage is TRBJ1-5; TRBD1 might be the D (6 bases). The receptor was derived from an adult man with Graves' hyperthyroidism. Sequencing input: peripheral blood or thyroid tissue (not recorded which). The CDR3 loop is CASRGYGGAEQPQHF. The CDR3 nucleotides are TGTGCCAGCCGGGGCTACGGGGGGGCTGAGCAGCCCCAGCATTTT.